This TCR beta chain was recorded in a study of regulatory T cells in long-lasting Graves disease (dated by TCRdb to about 2021). Regarding the research as a whole: In the newly diagnosed Graves' disease group, patients had been taking antithyroid drugs for less than 3 months. Patients with persistent Graves' disease were compared with patients with newly diagnosed Graves' disease using TCR sequencing and RNA sequencing of peripheral blood. The study took place in China and was registered as a clinical trial. TCR sequencing covered around 13 persistent and roughly 20 newly diagnosed Graves' disease patients, 33 samples in total. Paper-wide results and their limitations: Peripheral blood alone was examined, since thyroid tissue, which constituted the primary lesion, could not be accessed. Persistent patients shared more public clonotypes among themselves (roughly 2,700) than newly diagnosed patients did (more than 950). Only the TCR beta chain was sequenced and analyzed. The small sample size was acknowledged by the authors as a limitation that may reduce accuracy. Preferential use of TRBV28, TRBJ1-2 and TRBJ2-5 was observed in persistent disease, whereas TRBV20-1 and TRBJ2-1 were favored in newly diagnosed disease. Lower TCR Shannon entropy and fewer highly expanded clones were observed in persistent Graves' disease patients than in newly diagnosed patients, which suggested clonal expansion.

Library construction relied on multiplex PCR. The sequencer listed for this sample is Illumina HiSeq 4000. To build TCR beta libraries, CDR3 regions were amplified by Arm-PCR using iRepertoire HTBI primers. Gel purification was performed on PCR products prior to sequencing. Concerning the study's data processing: A total of roughly 65 TRBV and about 13 TRBJ segments were identified across samples and were used for gene usage analysis of CDR3 amino acid clonotypes. COPE and FqMerger were used to merge the filtered high-quality paired reads into contigs. BLAST was used to align contigs to IMGT TRBV, TRBD and TRBJ reference genes, and CDR3 was defined according to IMGT. Clonotypes above 0.1% frequency were classified as highly expanded clones. Repertoire diversity was measured by Shannon entropy, and V-J evenness by the Gini coefficient. Clonotypes shared by more than one individual were considered public. TCRdb trimmed public reads at Q25 via fastp, called clones via MiXCR and kept in-frame beta chains. Every entry covers one CDR3 protein and lists the most common genes and DNA from its rows. The V and J calls, along with clone size, are taken from TCRdb and not from the paper's own processing. The sample profile shows 450,000 to 600,000 distinct CDR3 sequences; 16% of them were found once. The ten largest clones take up 12% of the sample.

In this sample, this clonotype turned up many times. Its target antigen remains unknown. It has no much larger one-base neighbor in the sample; base qualities were not kept. The time point tag for this specimen amounts to: newly diagnosed GD, antithyroid drugs for less than 3 months. For both TCR sequencing and RNA sequencing, RNA was extracted from PBMCs using TRIzol. The diagnosis of Graves' disease was made according to American Thyroid Association guidelines. The patients came from an endocrinology department in Xi'an, China. From each patient, about 8.9 milliliters of peripheral blood was collected into an EDTA anticoagulant tube. PBMCs were isolated by Ficoll Paque Plus density gradient separation without further T cell sorting. An Agilent 2100 Bioanalyzer and agarose gel were used to check RNA quality, while a NanoDrop 2000 measured RNA concentration. From a lookup of the germline V gene (reference sequence), CDR1 and CDR2 are LGHDT and YNNKEL. Reading from cysteine to phenylalanine, the CDR3 counts 15 amino acids. Of all the DNA, just the CDR3 is kept, 45 bases in frame from base 1. Deletion took 0 bases off V and 10 bases off J, with a span of 13 bases between the germline ends.

The same data also contributed to another study, on T cells in Graves' hyperthyroidism and ophthalmopathy. Per that second paper: A patient counted as having stable Graves' hyperthyroidism if no progression to ophthalmopathy occurred over 18 months of follow-up. Hyperthyroidism patients were newly diagnosed, had a disease duration of under 2 months, and were aged 18 to 65 years. The study excluded patients with uncontrolled infections, other autoimmune diseases, pregnancy or lactation. Diagnoses were based on clinical symptoms, serum thyroxine and TRAb, thyroid ultrasound and orbital computed tomography. The first round of RT-PCR for the TCR CDR3 was performed with the HTBI primer set and the Qiagen OneStep RT-PCR kit. Most expanded thyroid clonotypes (frequency above 0.001) were also detected in blood, suggesting blood repertoires may reflect thyroid immune responses. Ophthalmopathy was separated from stable hyperthyroidism by a 13 V-J signature model, with about 88% sensitivity and roughly 84% specificity obtained in cross-validation and 80%/75% obtained in testing. In validation, progression to ophthalmopathy was predicted by the model with roughly 71% sensitivity and under 85% specificity, a median of roughly 6 months before onset. To identify TCR V-J signatures that set the groups apart, the researchers used a discovery cohort of approximately 98 patients, made up of 40 to 45 with Graves' ophthalmopathy and 57 with stable Graves' hyperthyroidism. Prospective prediction of ophthalmopathy was tested in an independent validation cohort consisting of fewer than 20 hyperthyroidism patients and around 16 patients who later progressed to ophthalmopathy. The approximately 100 discovery patients were divided at random into training and test sets in a 7:3 ratio. The study also compared thyroid tissue and blood T-cell repertoires from over 5 Graves' hyperthyroidism patients. After sampling, hyperthyroidism patients received methimazole starting at 30 mg daily, and ophthalmopathy patients received high-dose intravenous methylprednisolone. Libraries were constructed in a second round of multiplex PCR, after which size selection and purification were carried out. The libraries were sequenced on an Illumina HiSeq2000 using paired-end 100 bp reads. SOAPnuke was used to process the raw data, with reads discarded if the reads contained adapters or uncalled bases, had a mean Phred below 15, or lacked an exact constant-primer or identifier match. High-quality paired reads were merged using COPE v1.2.5, and each unique nucleotide sequence was defined as a clonotype. MiTCR v1.1 was used to align the clonotypes against IMGT TRBV, TRBD and TRBJ reference segments. Only V-J combinations with frequency above 0.0001, covering 99% to 99.2% of repertoires, were analysed. A TCS score was defined as the ratio between F50 (clonal expansion) and ExV (chaos), using BLOSUM62-based TCRdist between CDR3 peptides within each V-J. Welch's t-statistics and random forest reduced 500 to 650 V-J features to about 12, which were used in a naive Bayes classifier (R e1071). Sample size was not statistically predetermined, and investigators were not blinded to group allocation. TCR Vbeta CDR3 sequencing of approximately 140 peripheral blood samples (under 45 ophthalmopathy, 75 hyperthyroidism and approximately 17 progressor patients) is reported in the paper.

This TCR was recovered from a man aged 40-55 years with Graves disease. Donor details come from another sample of the same person, matched by shared clones. This material consisted of peripheral blood mononuclear cells (PBMCs), taken at new diagnosis, from a patient treated with antithyroid drugs. The chain uses TRBV3-1 and TRBJ1-6; possibly the D gene is TRBD1, per 6 matching bases. This receptor has the CDR3 CASSQEGGAPSPLHF. Read as DNA, the sequence is TGTGCCAGCAGCCAAGAAGGGGGGGCGCCGTCACCCCTCCACTTT.